The entry below gives a single T cell receptor (beta chain) sequence along with its context. In the same sample, other DNA sequences code for this CDR3. This record belongs to a study of Ad26.COV2.S vaccination and SARS-CoV-2 variants. Study-wide context: As a participant in COV1001, the donor was in the Ad26.COV2.S trial arm. Participants got Ad26.COV2.S intramuscularly, once or twice 56 days apart.

This CDR3 is built from 14 residues. Trimming removed 0 bases at V and 1 base at J, with 7 bases between. The germline CDR1 and CDR2 sequences are MNHEY and SMNVEV (reference sequence). The table came from immunoSEQ multiplex PCR; TCRdb's copy has only in-frame clones and leaves some out. The sample includes 440,000 or so clones, about 90% of them seen just once. Treatment here: roughly 20 received Ad26.COV2.S at low or high dose, single or two shots; a few received placebo; per-sample allocation not given. After the first vaccine or placebo injection, samples were drawn on day 63. Here the sequenced sample was peripheral blood, taken in a trial of Ad26.COV2.S vaccine versus placebo. This chain uses TRBV27 with TRBJ2-7; D is unresolved. The TCR originated in a person between 18 and 65 years old who received the Ad26.COV2.S COVID-19 vaccine or a placebo. CDR3: CASSLSPGSYEQYF. CDR3 nucleotides: TGTGCCAGCAGTTTATCTCCGGGTTCCTACGAGCAGTACTTC.